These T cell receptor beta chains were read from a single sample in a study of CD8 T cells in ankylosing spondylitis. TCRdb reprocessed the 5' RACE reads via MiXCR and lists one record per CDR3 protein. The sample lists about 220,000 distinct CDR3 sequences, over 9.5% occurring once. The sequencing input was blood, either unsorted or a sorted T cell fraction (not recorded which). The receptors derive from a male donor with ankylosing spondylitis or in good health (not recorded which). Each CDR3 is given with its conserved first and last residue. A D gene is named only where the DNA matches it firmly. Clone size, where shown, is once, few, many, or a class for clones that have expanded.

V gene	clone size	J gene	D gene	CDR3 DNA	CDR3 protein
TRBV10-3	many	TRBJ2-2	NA	TGTGCCATCGCGGCTAGCTCGCCCGGGGAGCTGTTTTTT	CAIAASSPGELFF
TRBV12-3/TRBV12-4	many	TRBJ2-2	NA	TGTGCCAGCAGTTTCGGGATTTCGGCGCTGTTTTTT	CASSFGISALFF
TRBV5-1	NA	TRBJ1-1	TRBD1	TGCGCCAGCAGCTCAGGACAGGTAATGAACACTGAAGCTTTCTTT	CASSSGQVMNTEAFF
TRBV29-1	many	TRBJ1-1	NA	TGCAGCGTTGGGCTGGGGACACCTGGGGACACTGAAGCTTTCTTT	CSVGLGTPGDTEAFF
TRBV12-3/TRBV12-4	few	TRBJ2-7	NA	TGTGCCAGCAGTTTTAGGGGAATTGTGCTGAGAGGGGACTACGAGCAGTACTTC	CASSFRGIVLRGDYEQYF
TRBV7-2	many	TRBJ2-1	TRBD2	TGTGCCAGCAGTTACCTCGGCGGGGGATATGATGAGCAGTTCTTC	CASSYLGGGYDEQFF
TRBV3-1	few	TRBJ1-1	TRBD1	TGTGCCAGCAGCCAAGAAATAATGGCAGGGGGCTTTATTGGCACTGAAGCTTTCTTT	CASSQEIMAGGFIGTEAFF
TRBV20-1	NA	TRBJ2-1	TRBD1	TGCTGTGCTAGAGATCCAGGGGGTAGCTCCTACAATGAGCAGTTCTTC	CCARDPGGSSYNEQFF
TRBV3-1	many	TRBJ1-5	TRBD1	TGTGCCAGCAGCCAAGCCGGGACAGGGGTTAGCAATCAGCCCCAGCATTTT	CASSQAGTGVSNQPQHF
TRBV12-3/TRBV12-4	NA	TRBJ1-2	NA	TGTGCCAGCAGCCAGAGCGACTATGGCTACACCTTC	CASSQSDYGYTF
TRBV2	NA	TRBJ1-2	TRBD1	TGTGCCAGCCGGGACAGGGGGCTTTTTGCCTACACCTTC	CASRDRGLFAYTF